This TCR beta chain was found in a study of blood T cells in healthy people across ages. Study-wide findings and caveats: Researchers judged that diversity estimates from one million T cells fell short of true values. In older individuals, TCR beta diversity per million T cells was lower, falling roughly linearly with age.

Through a sample-barcoded 5' primer and a J-beta primer mix, a second PCR was run for roughly 6 to 11 cycles. MiXCR, run by TCRdb on the 5' RACE reads, gives a single entry per CDR3 protein. The table includes 700,000 to 950,000 distinct CDR3 sequences, over 45% detected once. About this clonotype: Its antigen is unidentified.

This sequence was found in a young man in good health. Source material: blood.

CDR3 protein: CASSMRTGLWTEAFF. CDR3 bases: TGTGCCAGTAGTATGAGGACAGGGCTGTGGACTGAAGCTTTCTTT. This chain uses TRBV19 with TRBJ1-1; 8 positions match TRBD1. Unmatched junction bases numbered 8, after V lost 3 bases and J lost 5 bases. This CDR3 spans 15 amino acids. The V gene's germline CDR1 is LNHDA and CDR2 SQIVND (reference sequence).